These 15 T cell receptor beta chains originate from one sample sequenced in a study of blood T cell repertoires in COVID-19. Repertoires were generated with immunoSEQ multiplex PCR, while TCRdb's copy carries only in-frame clones and drops some. The profile shows under 130,000 clones, roughly four fifths of them singletons. Sequenced input: peripheral blood. Receptor source: a man between 65 and 85 years old with active or convalescent COVID-19.

This sequence joins TRBV6-5 and TRBJ1-2; D perhaps matches TRBD1 (5 bases). In germline, CDR1 is MNHEY, CDR2 SVGAGI. Trimming removed 0 bases from V and 2 bases from J, with 13 bases in between. The length of the CDR3 is 16 residues. CDR3 protein: CASSYSTMGGNYGYTF. CDR3 bases: TGTGCCAGCAGTTACTCGACCATGGGGGGGAACTATGGCTACACCTTC.

This chain joins TRBV19 and TRBJ2-5; D is uncertain. This CDR3 is 14 amino acids long. Germline CDR1 and CDR2: LNHDA and SQIVND (reference sequence). Trimming took off 0 bases at V and 6 bases at J, with 11 bases between the two ends. In DNA, the CDR3 is TGTGCCAGTAGTATAGATCTATCCGTAAAGACCCAGTACTTC. Its protein product is CASSIDLSVKTQYF. The complete variable domain, with remaining parts taken from reference TRBV19 and TRBJ2-5, reads DGGITQSPKYLFRKEGQNVTLSCEQNLNHDAMYWYRQDPGQGLRLIYYSQIVNDFQKGDIAEGYSVSREKKESFPLTVTSAQKNPTAFYLCASSIDLSVKTQYFGPGTRLLVL.

The gene calls are TRBV3-1 (or the pseudogene TRBV3-2) and TRBJ2-1; TRBD2 might be the D (6 bases). The CDR3 consists of 16 residues. V was trimmed by 4 bases and J by 12 bases, leaving 25 bases between them. Germline V gene lookup returns CDR1 LGHDT and CDR2 YNNKEL (reference sequence). CDR3 region: CASSPTQAGPMIGQFF. The DNA for the CDR3 is TGTGCCAGCAGCCCCACTCAGGCGGGACCAATGATCGGGCAGTTCTTC.

The V and J genes are TRBV6-1 and TRBJ2-3; 10 positions agree with TRBD2. V dropped 4 bases and J dropped 3; count of bases not matched to a gene: 10. The CDR3 loop spans 17 amino acids. CDR1 and CDR2 (germline): MNHNS, SASEGT. CDR3 residues: CASSARTSGVGTDTQYF. In DNA, the CDR3 is TGTGCCAGCAGTGCCCGGACTAGCGGTGTTGGGACAGATACGCAGTATTTT.

V is TRBV5-1 and J is TRBJ1-1; 7 bases match TRBD1. CDR3 length: 15 amino acids. The germline V gene encodes CDR1 SGHRS and CDR2 YFSETQ. Trimming took 4 bases from V and 0 from J; bases not matched to a gene: 6. CDR3 bases: TGCGCCAGCAGCCGGGACAGTTCTATGAACACTGAAGCTTTCTTT. This gives the protein CASSRDSSMNTEAFF.

The chain couples TRBV21-1 to TRBJ1-3; no check of the table's D call, TRBD1, against the DNA was made. TRBV21-1 is classified as a pseudogene. The CDR3 runs to 14 residues. The CDR3 DNA follows: TGTGCCAGCAGGGGACAGGCGACTGGAAACACCATATATTTT. Translation gives CASRGQATGNTIYF.

This clone was seen only once. V and J are TRBV4-1 and TRBJ1-2; TRBD1 is a possible D gene (5 bases). This CDR3 is built from 16 residues. V was clipped by 0 bases and J by 7 bases, with 18 bases between them. Germline loops: CDR1 MGHRA, CDR2 YSYEKL. This CDR3 is CASSQDHGGVLGGYTF. The DNA for the CDR3 is TGCGCCAGCAGCCAAGATCATGGGGGGGTGTTGGGTGGCTACACCTTC.

The chain is built from TRBV19 and TRBJ2-5; D possibly corresponds to TRBD2 (5 bases). Germline CDR1 reads LNHDA; CDR2 reads SQIVND (reference sequence). Between the trimmed V and J ends, which lost 1 base and 5 bases, there was a span of 11 bases. This CDR3 comprises 14 residues. The CDR3 protein is CASSIAGNWETQYF. For the CDR3, the DNA is TGTGCCAGTAGTATAGCGGGGAATTGGGAGACCCAGTACTTC.

The rearrangement uses TRBV30 and TRBJ1-6, with D hard to call. The CDR3 runs 13 residues. In germline, CDR1 is GTSNPN, CDR2 SVGIG (reference sequence). The V end was cut by 4 bases, the J end by 3 bases, with 7 bases between. The CDR3 region has the DNA TGTGCCTGGACCTCAGGCTATAATTCACCCCTCCACTTT. Protein: CAWTSGYNSPLHF.

The chain recombines TRBV30 with TRBJ1-1; D not resolved. The CDR3 is 13 residues long. Germline V CDR1 and CDR2: GTSNPN, SVGIG (reference sequence). Trimming took 3 bases from V and 8 from J, leaving 16 bases between them. CDR3 region: CAWSAELGSEAFF. CDR3 DNA: TGTGCCTGGAGCGCCGAACTCGGGTCGGAAGCTTTCTTT.

The rearrangement joins TRBV27 to TRBJ2-7, with D maybe TRBD1 (7 bases). V gave up 5 bases and J gave up 4 bases, with 15 bases separating them. This CDR3 region has 14 residues. Germline lookup yields CDR1 MNHEY and CDR2 SMNVEV (reference sequence). The CDR3 spells CASSRRQGGYEQYF. In DNA form, the CDR3 reads TGTGCCAGCAGTCGTAGGCAGGGGGGTTACGAGCAGTACTTC.

The table lists this clone with a few counts. This sequence joins TRBV5-1 and TRBJ1-5; D ambiguous. Germline CDR1 reads SGHRS; CDR2 reads YFSETQ. Between the trimmed V and J ends, which lost 0 bases and 6 bases, there was a span of 7 bases. This CDR3 region has 13 residues. The CDR3 DNA reads as TGCGCCAGCAGCTTGGGGGAGGGTCAGCCCCAGCATTTT. This gives the protein CASSLGEGQPQHF.

This clone was counted only a few times. The gene calls are TRBV6-5 and TRBJ2-2; D unclear. CDR1 is MNHEY and CDR2 is SVGAGI in the germline V gene. CDR3 size: 14 residues. Trimming left V 7 bases short and J 2 bases short, with 11 bases between. The CDR3 DNA follows: TGTGCCAGCATTGGAGAGTTTAACACCGGGGAGCTGTTTTTT. This encodes CASIGEFNTGELFF.

This clone was seen once. V is TRBV11-2 and J is TRBJ2-2, with 12 positions matching TRBD2. Germline-derived CDR1 and CDR2 are SGHAT and FQNNGV. The CDR3 loop spans 18 amino acids. V trimming: 5 bases; J trimming: 3 bases; junction bases outside the gene matches: 10. This CDR3 is CASSVAGTSGRYTGELFF. CDR3 DNA sequence: TGTGCCAGCAGCGTCGCCGGGACTAGCGGGCGTTACACCGGGGAGCTGTTTTTT.

In this sample, this clone turned up a few times. V gene TRBV7-3 combines with J gene TRBJ2-1; TRBD1 agrees at 9 bases. The V and J ends lost 0 bases and 8 bases, in that order; junction bases with no gene match: 5. Per germline, CDR1 SGHTA and CDR2 FQGTGA. There are 15 residues in the CDR3. CDR3 protein: CASSLTGTGIDEQFF. The CDR3 nucleotides read TGTGCCAGCAGCTTAACTGGGACAGGGATAGATGAGCAGTTCTTC.